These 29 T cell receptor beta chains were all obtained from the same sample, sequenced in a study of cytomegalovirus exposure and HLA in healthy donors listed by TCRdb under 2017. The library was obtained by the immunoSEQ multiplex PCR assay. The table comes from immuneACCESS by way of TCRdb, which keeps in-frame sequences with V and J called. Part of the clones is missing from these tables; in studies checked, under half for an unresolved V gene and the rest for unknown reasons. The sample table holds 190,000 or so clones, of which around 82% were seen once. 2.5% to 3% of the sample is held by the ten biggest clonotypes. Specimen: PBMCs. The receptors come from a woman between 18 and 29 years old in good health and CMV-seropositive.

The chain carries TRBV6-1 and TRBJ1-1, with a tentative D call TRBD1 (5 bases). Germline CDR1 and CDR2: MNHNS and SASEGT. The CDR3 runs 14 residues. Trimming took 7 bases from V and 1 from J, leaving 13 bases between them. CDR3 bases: TGTGCCAGCATAAGGGGCCAGGGGAACACTGAAGCTTTCTTT. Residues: CASIRGQGNTEAFF.

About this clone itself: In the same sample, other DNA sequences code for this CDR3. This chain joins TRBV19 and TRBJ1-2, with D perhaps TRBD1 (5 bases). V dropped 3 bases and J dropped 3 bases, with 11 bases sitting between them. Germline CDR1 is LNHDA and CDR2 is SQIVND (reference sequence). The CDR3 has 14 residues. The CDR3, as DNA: TGTGCCAGTAGTATCTTGGGGCAGTACTATGGCTACACCTTC. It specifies CASSILGQYYGYTF.

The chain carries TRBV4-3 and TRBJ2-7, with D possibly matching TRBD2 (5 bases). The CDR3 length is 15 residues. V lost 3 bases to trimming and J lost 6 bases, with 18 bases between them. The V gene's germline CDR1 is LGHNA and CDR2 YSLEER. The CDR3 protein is CASSQEPGSIGEQYF. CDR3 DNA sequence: TGCGCCAGCAGCCAGGAACCGGGGAGCATCGGCGAGCAGTACTTC.

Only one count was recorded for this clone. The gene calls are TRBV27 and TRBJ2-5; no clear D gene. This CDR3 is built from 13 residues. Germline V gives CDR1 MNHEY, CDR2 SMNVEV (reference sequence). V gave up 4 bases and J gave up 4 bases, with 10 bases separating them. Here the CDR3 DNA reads TGTGCCAGCAGTTCCCAGGTTGGAGAGACCCAGTACTTC. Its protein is CASSSQVGETQYF.

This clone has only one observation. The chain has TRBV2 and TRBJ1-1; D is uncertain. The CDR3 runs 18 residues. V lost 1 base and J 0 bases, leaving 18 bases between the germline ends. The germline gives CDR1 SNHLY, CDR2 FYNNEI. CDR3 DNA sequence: TGTGCCAGCAGTGAAGGTCCGGGGAAAAACGGGATGAACACTGAAGCTTTCTTT. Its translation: CASSEGPGKNGMNTEAFF.

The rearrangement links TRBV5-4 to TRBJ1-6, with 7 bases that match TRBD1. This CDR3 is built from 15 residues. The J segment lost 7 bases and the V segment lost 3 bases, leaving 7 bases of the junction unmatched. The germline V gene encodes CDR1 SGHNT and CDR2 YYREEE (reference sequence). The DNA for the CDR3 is TGTGCCAGCAGCTCCCGACAGGGAGAGAATTCACCCCTCCACTTT. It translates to CASSSRQGENSPLHF.

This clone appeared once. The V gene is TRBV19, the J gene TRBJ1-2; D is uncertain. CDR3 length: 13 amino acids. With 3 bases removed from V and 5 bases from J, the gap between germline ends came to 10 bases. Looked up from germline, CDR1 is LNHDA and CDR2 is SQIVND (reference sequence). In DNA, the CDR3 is TGTGCCAGTAGTATCGGGAGAGTTTATGGCTACACCTTC. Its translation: CASSIGRVYGYTF.

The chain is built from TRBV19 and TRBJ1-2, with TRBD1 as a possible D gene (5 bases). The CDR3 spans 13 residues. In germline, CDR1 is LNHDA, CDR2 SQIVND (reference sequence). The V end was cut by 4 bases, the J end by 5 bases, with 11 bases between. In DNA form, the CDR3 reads TGTGCCAGTAGTACCGTCGACAGTTATGGCTACACCTTC. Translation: CASSTVDSYGYTF. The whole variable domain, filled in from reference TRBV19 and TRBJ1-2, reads DGGITQSPKYLFRKEGQNVTLSCEQNLNHDAMYWYRQDPGQGLRLIYYSQIVNDFQKGDIAEGYSVSREKKESFPLTVTSAQKNPTAFYLCASSTVDSYGYTFGSGTRLTVV.

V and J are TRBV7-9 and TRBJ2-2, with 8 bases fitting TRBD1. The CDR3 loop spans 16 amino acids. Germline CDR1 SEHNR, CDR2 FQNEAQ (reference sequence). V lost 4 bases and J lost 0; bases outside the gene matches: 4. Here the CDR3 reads CASSSLDRANTGELFF. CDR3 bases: TGTGCCAGCAGCTCACTGGACAGGGCGAACACCGGGGAGCTGTTTTTT.

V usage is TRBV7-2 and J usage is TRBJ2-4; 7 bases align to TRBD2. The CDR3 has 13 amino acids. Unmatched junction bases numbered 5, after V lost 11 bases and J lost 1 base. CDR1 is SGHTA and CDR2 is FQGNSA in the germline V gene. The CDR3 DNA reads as TGTGCCGGGGGGGAGCCGGCCAAAAACATTCAGTACTTC. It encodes CAGGEPAKNIQYF.

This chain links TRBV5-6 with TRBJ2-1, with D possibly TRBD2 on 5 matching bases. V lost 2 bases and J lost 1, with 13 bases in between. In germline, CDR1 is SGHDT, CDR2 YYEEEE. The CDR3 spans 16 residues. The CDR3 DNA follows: TGTGCCAGCAGCTTATTTGGCAGAGGGTCCTACAATGAGCAGTTCTTC. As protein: CASSLFGRGSYNEQFF.

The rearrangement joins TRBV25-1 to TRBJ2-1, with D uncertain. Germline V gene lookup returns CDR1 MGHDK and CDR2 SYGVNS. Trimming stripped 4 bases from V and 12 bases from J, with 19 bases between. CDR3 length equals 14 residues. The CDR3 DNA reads TGTGCCAGCAGTGGCGGCCGGTCATTATCGGGGCAGTTCTTC. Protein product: CASSGGRSLSGQFF.

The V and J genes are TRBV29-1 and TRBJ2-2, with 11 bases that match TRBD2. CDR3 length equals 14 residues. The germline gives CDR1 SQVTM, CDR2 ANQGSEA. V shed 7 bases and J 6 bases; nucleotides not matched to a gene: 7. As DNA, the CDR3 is TGCAGCGGTGTAGCGGGGGGGACGGCCGGGGAGCTGTTTTTT. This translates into CSGVAGGTAGELFF.

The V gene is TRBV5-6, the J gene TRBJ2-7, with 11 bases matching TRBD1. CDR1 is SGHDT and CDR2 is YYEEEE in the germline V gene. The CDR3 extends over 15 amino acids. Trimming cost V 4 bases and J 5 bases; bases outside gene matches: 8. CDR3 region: CASSLRTGGADEQYF. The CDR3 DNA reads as TGTGCCAGCAGCCTACGGACAGGGGGCGCGGACGAGCAGTACTTC. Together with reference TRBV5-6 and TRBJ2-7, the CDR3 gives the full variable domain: DAGVTQSPTHLIKTRGQQVTLRCSPKSGHDTVSWYQQALGQGPQFIFQYYEEEERQRGNFPDRFSGHQFPNYSSELNVNALLLGDSALYLCASSLRTGGADEQYFGPGTRLTVT.

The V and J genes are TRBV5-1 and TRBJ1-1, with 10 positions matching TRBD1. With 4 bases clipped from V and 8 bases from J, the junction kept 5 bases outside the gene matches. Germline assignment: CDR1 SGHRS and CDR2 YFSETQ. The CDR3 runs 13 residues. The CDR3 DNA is TGCGCCAGCAGCCTGGACAGGGGGGCCGAAGCTTTCTTT. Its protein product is CASSLDRGAEAFF.

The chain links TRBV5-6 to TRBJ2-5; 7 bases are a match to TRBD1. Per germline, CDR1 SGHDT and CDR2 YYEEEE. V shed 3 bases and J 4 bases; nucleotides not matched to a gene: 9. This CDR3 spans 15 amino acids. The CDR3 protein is CASSSWDSPGETQYF. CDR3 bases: TGTGCCAGCAGCTCATGGGACAGCCCCGGAGAGACCCAGTACTTC.

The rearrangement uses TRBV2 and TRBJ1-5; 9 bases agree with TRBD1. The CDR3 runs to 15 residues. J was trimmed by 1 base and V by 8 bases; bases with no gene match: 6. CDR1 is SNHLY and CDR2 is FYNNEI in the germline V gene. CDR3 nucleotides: TGTGCCAGCGAGACAGGGGGTTGGAGCAATCAGCCCCAGCATTTT. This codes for CASETGGWSNQPQHF.

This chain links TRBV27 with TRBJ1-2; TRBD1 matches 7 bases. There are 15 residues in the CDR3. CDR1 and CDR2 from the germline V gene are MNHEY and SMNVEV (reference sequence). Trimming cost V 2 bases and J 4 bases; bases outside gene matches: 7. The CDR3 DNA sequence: TGTGCCAGCAGTTTAGCCCCGGGACAGTTCTATGGCTACACCTTC. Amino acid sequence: CASSLAPGQFYGYTF.

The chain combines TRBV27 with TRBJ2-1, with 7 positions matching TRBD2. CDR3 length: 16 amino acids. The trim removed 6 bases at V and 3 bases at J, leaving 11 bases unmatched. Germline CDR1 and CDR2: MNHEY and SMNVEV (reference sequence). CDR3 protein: CASSLNSGDLYNEQFF. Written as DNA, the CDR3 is TGTGCCAGCAGCTTGAACAGCGGGGATCTCTACAATGAGCAGTTCTTC.

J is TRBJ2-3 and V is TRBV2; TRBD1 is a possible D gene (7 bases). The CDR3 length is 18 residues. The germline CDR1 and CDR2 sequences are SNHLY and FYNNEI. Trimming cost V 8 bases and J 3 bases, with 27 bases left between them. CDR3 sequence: CASPRARWTGGETDTQYF. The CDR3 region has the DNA TGTGCCAGCCCACGGGCCCGGTGGACAGGAGGGGAGACAGATACGCAGTATTTT.

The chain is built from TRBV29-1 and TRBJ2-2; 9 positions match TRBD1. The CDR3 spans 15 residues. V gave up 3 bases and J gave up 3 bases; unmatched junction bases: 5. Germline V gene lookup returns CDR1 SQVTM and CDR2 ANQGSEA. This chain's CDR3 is CSVEIGTGYTGELFF. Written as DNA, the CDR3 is TGCAGCGTTGAGATCGGGACAGGGTACACCGGGGAGCTGTTTTTT.

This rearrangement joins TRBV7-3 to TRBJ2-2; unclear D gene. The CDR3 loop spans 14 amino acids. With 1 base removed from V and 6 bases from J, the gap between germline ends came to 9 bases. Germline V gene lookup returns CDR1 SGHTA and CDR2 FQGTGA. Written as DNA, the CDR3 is TGTGCCAGCAGCTTAATATACGGTTCCGGGGAGCTGTTTTTT. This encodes CASSLIYGSGELFF.

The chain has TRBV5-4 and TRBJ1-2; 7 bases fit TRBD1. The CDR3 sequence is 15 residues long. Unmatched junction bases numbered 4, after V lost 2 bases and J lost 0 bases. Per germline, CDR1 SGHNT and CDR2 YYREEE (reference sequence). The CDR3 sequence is CASSFGTEANYGYTF. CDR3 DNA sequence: TGTGCCAGCAGCTTTGGGACAGAAGCTAACTATGGCTACACCTTC.

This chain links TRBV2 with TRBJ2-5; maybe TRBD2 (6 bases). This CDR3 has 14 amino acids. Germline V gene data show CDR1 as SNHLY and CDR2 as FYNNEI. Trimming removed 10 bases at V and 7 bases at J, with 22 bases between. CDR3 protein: CATRAGGSSGTQYF. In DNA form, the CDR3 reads TGTGCCACCAGGGCCGGGGGATCTTCGGGGACCCAGTACTTC.

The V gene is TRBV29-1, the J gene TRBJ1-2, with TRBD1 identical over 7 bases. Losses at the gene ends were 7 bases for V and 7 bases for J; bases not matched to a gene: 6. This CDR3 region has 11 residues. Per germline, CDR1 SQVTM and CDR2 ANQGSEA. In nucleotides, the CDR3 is TGCAGCGGCCTACGACAGGGTGGCTACACCTTC. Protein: CSGLRQGGYTF.

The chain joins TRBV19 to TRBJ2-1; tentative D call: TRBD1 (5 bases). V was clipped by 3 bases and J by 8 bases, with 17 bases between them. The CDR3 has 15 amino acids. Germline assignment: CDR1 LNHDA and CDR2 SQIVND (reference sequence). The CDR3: CASSITTDSHHEQFF. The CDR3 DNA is TGTGCCAGTAGTATCACGACAGACTCCCACCATGAGCAGTTCTTC. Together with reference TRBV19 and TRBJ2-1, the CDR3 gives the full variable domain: DGGITQSPKYLFRKEGQNVTLSCEQNLNHDAMYWYRQDPGQGLRLIYYSQIVNDFQKGDIAEGYSVSREKKESFPLTVTSAQKNPTAFYLCASSITTDSHHEQFFGPGTRLTVL.

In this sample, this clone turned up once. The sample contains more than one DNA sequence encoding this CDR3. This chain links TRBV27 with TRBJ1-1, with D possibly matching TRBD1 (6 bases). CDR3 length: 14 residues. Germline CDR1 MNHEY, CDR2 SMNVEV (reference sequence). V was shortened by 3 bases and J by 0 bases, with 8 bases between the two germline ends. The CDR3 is CASSFQGLNTEAFF. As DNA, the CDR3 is TGTGCCAGCAGTTTTCAGGGGTTGAACACTGAAGCTTTCTTT.

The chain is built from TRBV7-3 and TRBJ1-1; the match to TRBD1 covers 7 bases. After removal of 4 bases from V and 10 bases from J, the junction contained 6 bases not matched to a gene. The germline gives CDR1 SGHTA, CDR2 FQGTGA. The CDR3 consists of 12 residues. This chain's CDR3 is CASSSTGVGAFF. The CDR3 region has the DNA TGTGCCAGCAGCTCAACAGGGGTAGGAGCTTTCTTT.

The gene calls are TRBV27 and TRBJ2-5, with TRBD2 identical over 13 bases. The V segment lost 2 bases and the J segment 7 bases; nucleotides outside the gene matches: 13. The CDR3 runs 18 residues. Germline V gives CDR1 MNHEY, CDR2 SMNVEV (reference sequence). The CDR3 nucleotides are TGTGCCAGCAGTTTAGGGACTAGCGGGGTCGGAGTGGGGACGACCCAGTACTTC. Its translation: CASSLGTSGVGVGTTQYF.